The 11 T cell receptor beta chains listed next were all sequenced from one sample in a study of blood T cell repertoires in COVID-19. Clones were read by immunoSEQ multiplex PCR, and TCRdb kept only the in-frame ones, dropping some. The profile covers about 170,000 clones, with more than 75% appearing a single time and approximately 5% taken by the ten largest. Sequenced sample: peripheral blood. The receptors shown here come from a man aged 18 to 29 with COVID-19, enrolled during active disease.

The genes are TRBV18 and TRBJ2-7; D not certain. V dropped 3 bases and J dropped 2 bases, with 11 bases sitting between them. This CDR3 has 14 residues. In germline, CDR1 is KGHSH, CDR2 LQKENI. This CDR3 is CASSPPGTTYEQYF. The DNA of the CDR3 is TGTGCCAGCTCACCCCCCGGTACCACCTACGAGCAGTACTTC.

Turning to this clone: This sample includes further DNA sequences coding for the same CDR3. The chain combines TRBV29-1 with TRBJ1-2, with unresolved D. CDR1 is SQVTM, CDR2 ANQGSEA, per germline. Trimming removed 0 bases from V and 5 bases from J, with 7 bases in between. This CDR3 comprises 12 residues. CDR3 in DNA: TGCAGCGTTGAAGATCGGGGTTATGGCTACACCTTC. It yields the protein CSVEDRGYGYTF.

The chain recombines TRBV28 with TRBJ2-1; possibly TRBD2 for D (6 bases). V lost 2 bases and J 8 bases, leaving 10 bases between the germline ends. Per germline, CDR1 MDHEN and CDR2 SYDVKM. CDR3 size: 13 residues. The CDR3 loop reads CASSLRLGDEQFF. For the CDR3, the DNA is TGTGCCAGCAGTTTACGACTAGGCGATGAGCAGTTCTTC.

CDR3 DNA sequence: TGTGCCAGCAGTTCCACTTCTCGGGACTATCCTGTCGAGACCCAGTACTTC. This gives the protein CASSSTSRDYPVETQYF. The chain employs TRBV28 and TRBJ2-5; TRBD2 aligns across 7 bases. The CDR3 is 17 residues long. CDR1 is MDHEN and CDR2 is SYDVKM in the germline V gene. V lost 4 bases, J lost 5 bases, and 16 bases stayed unmatched.

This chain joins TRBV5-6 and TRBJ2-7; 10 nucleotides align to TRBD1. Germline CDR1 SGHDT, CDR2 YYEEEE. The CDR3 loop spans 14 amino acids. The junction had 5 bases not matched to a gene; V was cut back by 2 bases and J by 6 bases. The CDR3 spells CASSFGTGDFEQYF. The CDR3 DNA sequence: TGTGCCAGCAGCTTCGGGACAGGGGATTTCGAGCAGTACTTC.

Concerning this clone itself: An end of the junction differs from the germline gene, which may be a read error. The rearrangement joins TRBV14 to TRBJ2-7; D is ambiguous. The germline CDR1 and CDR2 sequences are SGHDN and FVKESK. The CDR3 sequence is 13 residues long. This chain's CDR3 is CASSEDVLYEQYF. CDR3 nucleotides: TGTGCCAGCAGCGAAGATGTCCTATACGAGCAGTACTTC.

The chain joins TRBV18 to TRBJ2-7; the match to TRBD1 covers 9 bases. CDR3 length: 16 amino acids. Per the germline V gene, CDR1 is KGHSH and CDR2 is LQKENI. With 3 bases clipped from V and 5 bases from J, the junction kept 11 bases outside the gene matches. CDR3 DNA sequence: TGTGCCAGCTCACCTATCCCGGGACAGGGTAGAAACGAGCAGTACTTC. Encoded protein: CASSPIPGQGRNEQYF.

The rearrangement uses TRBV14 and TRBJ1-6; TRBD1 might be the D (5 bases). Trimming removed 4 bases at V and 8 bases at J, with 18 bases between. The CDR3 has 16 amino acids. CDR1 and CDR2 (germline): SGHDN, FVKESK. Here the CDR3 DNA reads TGTGCCAGCAGCCTTACAGGTGACCTAAGTCATTCACCCCTCCACTTT. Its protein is CASSLTGDLSHSPLHF.

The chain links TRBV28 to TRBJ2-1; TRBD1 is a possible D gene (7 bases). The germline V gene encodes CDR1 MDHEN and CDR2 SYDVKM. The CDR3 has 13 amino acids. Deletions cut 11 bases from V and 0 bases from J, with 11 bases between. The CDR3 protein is CAGQGGSYNEQFF. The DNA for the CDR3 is TGTGCCGGTCAGGGGGGCTCCTACAATGAGCAGTTCTTC.

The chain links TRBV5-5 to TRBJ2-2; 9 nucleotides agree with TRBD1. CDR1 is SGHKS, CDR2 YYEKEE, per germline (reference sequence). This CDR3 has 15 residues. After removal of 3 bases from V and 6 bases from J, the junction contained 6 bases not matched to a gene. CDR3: CASSWGQGGPGELFF. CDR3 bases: TGTGCCAGCAGCTGGGGACAGGGAGGGCCCGGGGAGCTGTTTTTT.

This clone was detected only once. The CDR3 here is CASSIDRALPAEQYF. The DNA of the CDR3 is TGTGCCAGTAGTATAGATCGTGCCCTACCCGCCGAGCAGTACTTC. This sequence joins TRBV19 and TRBJ2-7; D is uncertain. Trimming removed 0 bases at V and 6 bases at J, with 15 bases between. The CDR3 sequence is 15 residues long. Germline assignment: CDR1 LNHDA and CDR2 SQIVND (reference sequence).